This entry concerns a single TCR beta chain. The antigen remains unidentified. The record originates from a study of PD-L1 blockade in urothelial cancer. Overall study: Investigators checked blood 3 weeks (second dose) and 6 weeks after treatment start. General observations from the study: Durable-benefit patients had greater expansion of tumor-associated blood clones at 3 weeks.

Profiled with immunoSEQ multiplex PCR; TCRdb holds only in-frame clones, not every one. The top ten hold 3% to 4% of the sample, which has about 73,000 clones, about 89% seen once. The V gene's germline CDR1 is MNHNY and CDR2 SVGAGI (reference sequence). The ends lost 3 bases at V and 7 bases at J; junction bases unmatched: 8. This CDR3 contains 15 residues. The input for sequencing was PBMCs, taken around atezolizumab (anti-PD-L1) treatment. This chain joins TRBV6-6 and TRBJ2-1; 8 bases are shared with TRBD2. This TCR derives from a man in his 60s with urothelial cancer. CDR3 in amino acids: CASSYPAGETNEQFF. CDR3 nucleotide sequence: TGTGCCAGCAGTTATCCAGCGGGAGAAACTAATGAGCAGTTCTTC.